The 5 T cell receptor beta chains reported below all come from one sample, sequenced in a study of blood T cells in healthy people across ages. A J-beta primer mix and a sample-barcoded 5' primer were used in a second PCR of about 7 to 11 cycles. TCRdb reprocessed the 5' RACE reads with MiXCR, giving one entry per CDR3 protein. This sample has around 900,000 distinct CDR3 sequences, with roughly half found just once. Sequencing was carried out using blood. The receptor source for this set is a woman aged 55-75 years in good health.

This clonotype was observed a few times. This rearrangement joins TRBV5-6 to TRBJ1-2; the match to TRBD1 covers 7 bases. V gave up 2 bases and J gave up 4 bases; unmatched junction bases: 11. The length of the CDR3 is 16 residues. Germline lookup yields CDR1 SGHDT and CDR2 YYEEEE. The CDR3 spells CASSFQATGVGYGYTF. The CDR3, as DNA: TGTGCCAGCAGCTTCCAAGCAACAGGGGTTGGCTATGGCTACACCTTC.

This clonotype has more than one count but fewer than ten. J is TRBJ1-2 and V is TRBV6-2 or TRBV6-3; weak D call: TRBD1 (5 bases). This CDR3 contains 15 residues. V gave up 5 bases and J gave up 7 bases, with 20 bases separating them. Germline loops: CDR1 MNHEY, CDR2 SVGEGT. This chain's CDR3 is CASSRGSGNTLGYTF. The CDR3, as DNA: TGTGCCAGCAGTCGGGGCTCAGGGAACACCCTTGGCTACACCTTC.

This clonotype appeared a single time. The chain combines TRBV28 with TRBJ2-5; 10 bases fit TRBD1. The J call may be faulty, since TRBJ2-7 better matches the DNA end. This CDR3 spans 15 amino acids. The V gene's germline CDR1 is MDHEN and CDR2 SYDVKM. In DNA form, the CDR3 reads TGTGCCAGCAGTTTAACCGGGACAGGGGTTGACGAGCAGTACTTC. Protein sequence: CASSLTGTGVDEQYF.

This clonotype has just a few counts. V is TRBV6-6 and J is TRBJ2-7, with D perhaps matching TRBD2 (6 bases). Between the trimmed V and J ends, which lost 6 bases and 7 bases, there was a span of 22 bases. The germline V gene encodes CDR1 MNHNY and CDR2 SVGAGI (reference sequence). The length of the CDR3 is 15 residues. CDR3 loop: CASRHGTLTYNEQYF. CDR3 sequence (DNA): TGTGCCAGCAGACATGGGACTCTTACCTACAATGAGCAGTACTTC.

The chain employs TRBV9 and TRBJ2-3, with a possible D match to TRBD2 (6 bases). The CDR3 contains 16 residues. Germline CDR1 is SGDLS and CDR2 is YYNGEE. The ends were cut back, 3 bases at V and 2 bases at J, with 16 bases in the middle. CDR3 sequence: CASSARIRLDTDTQYF. The CDR3 coding sequence is TGTGCCAGCAGCGCTCGTATAAGACTAGACACAGATACGCAGTATTTT.